This TCR beta chain was identified in a study of CD8 T cells in Susac syndrome. In the study overall: Patients with Susac syndrome who were sequenced included six with active disease and 8 or 9 in remission.

Random hexamers were used to reverse transcribe the RNA input (about 0.5 to 1 ug). The amplification used immunoSEQ multiplex PCR on TCR beta CDR3; it spanned 54 Vbeta and 13 Jbeta. Each CDR3 protein is one row after TCRdb ran MiXCR on the immunoSEQ multiplex PCR reads. The sample yields about 180,000 distinct CDR3 sequences, 85% to 95% seen once. Germline-derived CDR1 and CDR2 are SGHTA and FQGNSA. This CDR3 has 16 residues. V lost 5 bases, J lost 1 base, and 17 bases lay in between. The chain couples TRBV7-2 to TRBJ2-5, with D maybe TRBD2 (6 bases). This sequence originates from a human donor with Susac syndrome. The material sequenced was CD4+ T cells from PBMCs. This chain's CDR3 is CASSPHGGASQETQYF. CDR3 coding DNA: TGTGCCAGCAGCCCTCACGGGGGAGCTTCCCAAGAGACCCAGTACTTC.